This entry lists 12 T cell receptor beta chains sequenced from one sample in a study of T cell repertoires in aging, cancer and after chemotherapy (dated by TCRdb to between 2019 and 2020). TCR beta rearrangements were amplified from genomic DNA extracted from peripheral blood rather than from sorted cells or RNA. Sequencing took place on an Illumina MiSeq. Rearranged TRB sequences spanning V, D and J segments were amplified in a multiplex touch-down PCR with a mixed TRB-A/B primer pool. Clones were called with MiXCR by TCRdb after fastp trimmed the public reads at Q25, and only in-frame beta chains were retained. Every distinct CDR3 protein forms one entry, paired with its most common genes and DNA. This sample has roughly 2,200 distinct CDR3 sequences in its table, and 25% of those were observed once. The ten largest make up roughly a tenth of the sample. The specimen sequenced was blood. These receptor sequences come from a human donor with a solid tumor.

This chain connects TRBV18 to TRBJ2-5, with 8 bases identical to TRBD2. Germline CDR1 is KGHSH and CDR2 is LQKENI. This CDR3 spans 13 amino acids. Germline trimming cut 8 bases from V and 1 base from J; bases unmatched to any gene: 3. CDR3 protein: CASHSGTQETQYF. CDR3 bases: TGTGCCAGCCATAGCGGGACCCAAGAGACCCAGTACTTC.

The chain carries TRBV4-1 and TRBJ2-1, with D hard to call. The germline V gene has CDR1 MGHRA and CDR2 YSYEKL. The CDR3 covers 14 residues. V was pared by 6 bases and J by 8 bases, with 17 bases between. The CDR3 bases are TGCGCCAGCAGAGAGCGTCCGGGCCGGGATGAGCAGTTCTTC. It translates to CASRERPGRDEQFF.

Sample share makes this clonotype medium-sized. This chain joins TRBV6-6 and TRBJ2-7, with D possibly being TRBD2 (6 bases). The CDR3 loop spans 13 amino acids. CDR1 MNHNY and CDR2 SVGAGI come from the germline V gene (reference sequence). V lost 6 bases, J lost 3 bases, and 12 bases lay in between. The CDR3 nucleotides are TGTGCCAGCAGAATGGGACTGTACTACGAGCAGTACTTC. Amino acids: CASRMGLYYEQYF.

Here the CDR3 DNA reads TGCAGTGCCGGCAAGGGAGGGTCTGGAAACACCATATATTTT. This codes for CSAGKGGSGNTIYF. The gene calls are TRBV20-1 and TRBJ1-3; no clear D gene. This CDR3 region has 14 residues. Deletions cut 6 bases from V and 1 base from J, with 13 bases between. Germline lookup yields CDR1 DFQATT and CDR2 SNEGSKA (reference sequence).

This clonotype was seen more than once but under ten times. The chain uses TRBV9 and TRBJ1-4, with D perhaps matching TRBD1 (5 bases). The length of the CDR3 is 15 residues. Germline V gene data show CDR1 as SGDLS and CDR2 as YYNGEE. The V end was cut by 4 bases, the J end by 1 base, with 11 bases between. CDR3 bases: TGTGCCAGCAGCAAAGGGACGGAAACTAATGAAAAACTGTTTTTT. Translated: CASSKGTETNEKLFF.

This clonotype is deemed large. J is TRBJ1-2 and V is TRBV19; maybe TRBD1 (6 bases). Germline assignment: CDR1 LNHDA and CDR2 SQIVND (reference sequence). V was pared by 7 bases and J by 5 bases, with 14 bases between. The CDR3 length is 13 residues. This CDR3 is CASTVVRGYGYTF. The DNA for the CDR3 is TGTGCCAGTACCGTGGTTAGGGGGTATGGCTACACCTTC. Variable domain in full (rest from reference TRBV19 and TRBJ1-2): DGGITQSPKYLFRKEGQNVTLSCEQNLNHDAMYWYRQDPGQGLRLIYYSQIVNDFQKGDIAEGYSVSREKKESFPLTVTSAQKNPTAFYLCASTVVRGYGYTFGSGTRLTVV.

The rearrangement links TRBV24-1 to TRBJ2-7; D is uncertain. The CDR3 contains 12 residues. Per germline, CDR1 KGHDR and CDR2 SFDVKD. V lost 3 bases and J lost 5, with 7 bases in between. The DNA for the CDR3 is TGTGCCACCAGTGATCACTTAAACGAGCAGTACTTC. As protein: CATSDHLNEQYF.

V gene TRBV28 combines with J gene TRBJ1-1, with 8 bases matching TRBD1. The length of the CDR3 is 16 residues. CDR1 is MDHEN and CDR2 is SYDVKM in the germline V gene. J lost 2 bases, V lost 5 bases, and 10 bases had no gene match. The CDR3 DNA reads as TGTGCCAGCAGTAACCCTAGGACAGGGCTAAACACTGAAGCTTTCTTT. Encoded protein: CASSNPRTGLNTEAFF.

The V and J genes are TRBV20-1 and TRBJ2-1, with TRBD1 identical over 8 bases. V shed 3 bases, J shed 7 bases, and the junction held 14 bases outside the gene matches. Germline V gene sequence: CDR1 DFQATT, CDR2 SNEGSKA (reference sequence). The CDR3 length is 16 residues. CDR3 nucleotides: TGCAGTGCTAGTGGGTTTGGACAGGGAGAGGGAAATGAGCAGTTCTTC. Protein product: CSASGFGQGEGNEQFF.

The chain links TRBV12-3 or TRBV12-4 to TRBJ1-4; D not certain. This CDR3 region has 14 residues. Trimming pared 3 bases from V and 5 bases from J, leaving 10 bases between. The CDR3, as DNA: TGTGCCAGCAGTTTCCAGGTCTCCAATGAAAAACTGTTTTTT. Encoded protein: CASSFQVSNEKLFF.

The rearrangement uses TRBV24-1 and TRBJ2-3; TRBD2 might be the D (5 bases). This CDR3 contains 16 residues. V was trimmed by 3 bases and J by 9 bases, leaving 21 bases between them. Germline lookup yields CDR1 KGHDR and CDR2 SFDVKD. CDR3 protein: CATSDPVKTAPGTQYF. Here the CDR3 DNA reads TGTGCCACCAGTGATCCCGTAAAGACCGCACCGGGGACGCAGTATTTT.

Sample share makes this clonotype large (0.1 to 1%). The rearrangement uses TRBV12-3 or TRBV12-4 and TRBJ2-2, with unresolved D. V was shortened by 2 bases and J by 3 bases, with 10 bases between the two germline ends. This CDR3 is built from 15 residues. CDR3 loop: CASSLLSLHTGELFF. The CDR3 DNA follows: TGTGCCAGCAGTTTACTCTCGCTCCACACCGGGGAGCTGTTTTTT.